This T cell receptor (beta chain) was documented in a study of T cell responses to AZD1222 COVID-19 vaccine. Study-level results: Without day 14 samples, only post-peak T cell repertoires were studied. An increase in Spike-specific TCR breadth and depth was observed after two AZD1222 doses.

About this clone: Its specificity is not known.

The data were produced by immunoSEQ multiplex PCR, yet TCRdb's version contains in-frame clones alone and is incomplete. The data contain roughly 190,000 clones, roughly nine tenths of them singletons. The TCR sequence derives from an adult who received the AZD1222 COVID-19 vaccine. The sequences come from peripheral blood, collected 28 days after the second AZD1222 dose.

As DNA, the CDR3 is TGTGCCAGCTCACCCCGGACAGGGGGCATAGAAACTGAAGCTTTCTTT. This sequence encodes CASSPRTGGIETEAFF. The rearrangement joins TRBV18 to TRBJ1-1; TRBD1 matches at 11 bases. This CDR3 is 16 amino acids long. The germline V gene has CDR1 KGHSH and CDR2 LQKENI. With V trimmed by 3 bases and J by 5 bases, 8 bases remained unmatched.